Included here is one T cell receptor (beta chain) sequence, with context. Produced via immunoSEQ multiplex PCR; TCRdb's table is partial and in-frame only. The sample includes under 450,000 clones, roughly 88% of them seen just once. The sample comes from a study of blood T cell repertoires in COVID-19. Study-wide context: PBMCs, B-cell-depleted T cells, or T cells provided the cDNA or gDNA that made up the material.

The V and J ends lost 5 bases and 6 bases, in that order; junction bases with no gene match: 6. The CDR3 is made up of 13 amino acids. Germline CDR1 reads SGHAT; CDR2 reads FQDESV (reference sequence). The chain combines TRBV11-1 with TRBJ1-2; 7 bases fit TRBD1. The sequencing input was peripheral blood. The clonotype comes from a woman aged 45-65 years with COVID-19, enrolled during active disease. Here the CDR3 reads CASSPDRVNGYTF. CDR3 nucleotides: TGTGCCAGCAGCCCTGACAGGGTTAATGGCTACACCTTC.